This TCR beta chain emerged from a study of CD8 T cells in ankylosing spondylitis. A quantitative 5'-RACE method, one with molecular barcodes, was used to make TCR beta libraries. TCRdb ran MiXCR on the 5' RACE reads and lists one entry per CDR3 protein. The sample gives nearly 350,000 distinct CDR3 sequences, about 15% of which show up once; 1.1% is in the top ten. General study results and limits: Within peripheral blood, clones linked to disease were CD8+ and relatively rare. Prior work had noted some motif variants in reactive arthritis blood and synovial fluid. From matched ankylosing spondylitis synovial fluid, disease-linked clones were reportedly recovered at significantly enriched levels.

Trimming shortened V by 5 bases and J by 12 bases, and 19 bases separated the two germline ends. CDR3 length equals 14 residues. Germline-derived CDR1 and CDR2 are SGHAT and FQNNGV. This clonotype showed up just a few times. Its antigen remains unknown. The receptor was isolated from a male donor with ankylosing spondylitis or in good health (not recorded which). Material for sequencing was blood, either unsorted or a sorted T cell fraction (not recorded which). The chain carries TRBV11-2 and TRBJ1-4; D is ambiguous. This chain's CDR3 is CASSIGPEYGELFF. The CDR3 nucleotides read TGTGCCAGCAGCATCGGGCCTGAATACGGGGAACTGTTTTTT.